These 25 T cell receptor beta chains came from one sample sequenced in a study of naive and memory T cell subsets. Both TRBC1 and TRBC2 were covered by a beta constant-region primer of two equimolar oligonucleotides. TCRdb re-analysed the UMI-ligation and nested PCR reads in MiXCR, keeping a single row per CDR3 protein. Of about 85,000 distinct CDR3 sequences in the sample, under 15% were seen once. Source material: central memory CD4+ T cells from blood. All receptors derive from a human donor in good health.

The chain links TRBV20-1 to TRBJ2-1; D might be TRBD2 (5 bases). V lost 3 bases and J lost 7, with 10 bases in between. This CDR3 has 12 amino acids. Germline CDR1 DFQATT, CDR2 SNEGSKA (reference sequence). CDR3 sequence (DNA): TGCAGTGCTAGTGATACTAGAAATGAGCAGTTCTTC. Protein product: CSASDTRNEQFF.

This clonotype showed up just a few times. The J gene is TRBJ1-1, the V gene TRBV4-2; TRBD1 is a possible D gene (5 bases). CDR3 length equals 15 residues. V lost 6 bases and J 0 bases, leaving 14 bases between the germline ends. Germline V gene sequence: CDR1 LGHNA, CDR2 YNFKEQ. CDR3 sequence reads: CASRTGADLNTEAFF. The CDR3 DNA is TGTGCCAGCAGAACAGGTGCGGACCTGAACACTGAAGCTTTCTTT.

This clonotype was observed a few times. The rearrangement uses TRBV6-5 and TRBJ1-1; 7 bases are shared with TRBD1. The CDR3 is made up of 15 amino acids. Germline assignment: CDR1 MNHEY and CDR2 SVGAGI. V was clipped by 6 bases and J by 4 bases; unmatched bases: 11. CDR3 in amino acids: CASSRGRQGSTEAFF. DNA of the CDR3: TGTGCCAGCAGCCGAGGGCGACAGGGTTCCACTGAAGCTTTCTTT.

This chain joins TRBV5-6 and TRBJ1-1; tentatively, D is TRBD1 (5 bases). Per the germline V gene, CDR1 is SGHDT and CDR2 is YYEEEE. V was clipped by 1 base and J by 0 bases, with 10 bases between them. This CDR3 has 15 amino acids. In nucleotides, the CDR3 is TGTGCCAGCAGCTTGCCCGGGACGGTGAACACTGAAGCTTTCTTT. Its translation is CASSLPGTVNTEAFF. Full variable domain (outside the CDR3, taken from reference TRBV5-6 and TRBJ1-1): DAGVTQSPTHLIKTRGQQVTLRCSPKSGHDTVSWYQQALGQGPQFIFQYYEEEERQRGNFPDRFSGHQFPNYSSELNVNALLLGDSALYLCASSLPGTVNTEAFFGQGTRLTVV.

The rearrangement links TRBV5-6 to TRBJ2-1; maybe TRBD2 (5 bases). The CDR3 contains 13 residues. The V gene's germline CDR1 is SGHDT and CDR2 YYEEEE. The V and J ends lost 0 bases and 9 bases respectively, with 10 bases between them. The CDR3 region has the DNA TGTGCCAGCAGCTTGGTTACTAGAGGTGAGCAGTTCTTC. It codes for CASSLVTRGEQFF. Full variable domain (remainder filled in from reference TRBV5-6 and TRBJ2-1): DAGVTQSPTHLIKTRGQQVTLRCSPKSGHDTVSWYQQALGQGPQFIFQYYEEEERQRGNFPDRFSGHQFPNYSSELNVNALLLGDSALYLCASSLVTRGEQFFGPGTRLTVL.

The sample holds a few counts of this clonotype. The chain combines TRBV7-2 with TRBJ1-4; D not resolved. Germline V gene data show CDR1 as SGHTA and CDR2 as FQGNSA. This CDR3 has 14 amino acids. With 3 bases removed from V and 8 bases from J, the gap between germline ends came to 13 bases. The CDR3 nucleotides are TGTGCCAGCAGCTTGATGCAAGACCGGGAAAAACTGTTTTTT. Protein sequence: CASSLMQDREKLFF.

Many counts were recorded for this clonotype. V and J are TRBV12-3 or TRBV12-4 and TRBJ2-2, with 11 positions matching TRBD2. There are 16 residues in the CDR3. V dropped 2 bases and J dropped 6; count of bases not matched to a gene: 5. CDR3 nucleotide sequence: TGTGCCAGCAGTTTATATAGCGGGAGGGCGGCCGGGGAGCTGTTTTTT. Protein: CASSLYSGRAAGELFF.

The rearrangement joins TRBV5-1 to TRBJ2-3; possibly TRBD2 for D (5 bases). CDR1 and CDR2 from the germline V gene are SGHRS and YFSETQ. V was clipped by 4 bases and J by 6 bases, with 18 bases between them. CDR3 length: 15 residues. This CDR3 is CASSPTNTGMDTQYF. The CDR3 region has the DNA TGCGCCAGCAGCCCTACAAATACGGGAATGGATACGCAGTATTTT.

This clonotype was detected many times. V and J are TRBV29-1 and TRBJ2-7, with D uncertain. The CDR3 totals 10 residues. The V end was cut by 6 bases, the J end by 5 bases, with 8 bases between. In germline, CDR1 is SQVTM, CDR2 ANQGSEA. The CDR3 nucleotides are TGCAGCGTGGCAGTTGACGAGCAGTACTTC. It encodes CSVAVDEQYF.

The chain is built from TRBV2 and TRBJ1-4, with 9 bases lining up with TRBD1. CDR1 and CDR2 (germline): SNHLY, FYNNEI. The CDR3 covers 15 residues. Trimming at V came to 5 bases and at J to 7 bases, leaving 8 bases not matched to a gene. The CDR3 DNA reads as TGTGCCAGCAGTCCCCACAGGGGGCTCGGTGAAAAACTGTTTTTT. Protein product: CASSPHRGLGEKLFF.

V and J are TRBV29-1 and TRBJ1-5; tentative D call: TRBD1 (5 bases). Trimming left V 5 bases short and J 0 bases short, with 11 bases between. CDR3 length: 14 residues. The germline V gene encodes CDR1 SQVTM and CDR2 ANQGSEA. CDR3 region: CSVIGGSSNQPQHF. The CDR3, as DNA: TGCAGCGTTATCGGGGGAAGTAGCAATCAGCCCCAGCATTTT.

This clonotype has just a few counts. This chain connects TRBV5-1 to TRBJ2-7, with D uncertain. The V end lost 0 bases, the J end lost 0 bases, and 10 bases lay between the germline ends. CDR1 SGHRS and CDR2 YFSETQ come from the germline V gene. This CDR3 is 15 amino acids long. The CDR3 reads CASSLVSESSYEQYF. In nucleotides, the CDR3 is TGCGCCAGCAGCTTGGTATCTGAGAGCTCCTACGAGCAGTACTTC.

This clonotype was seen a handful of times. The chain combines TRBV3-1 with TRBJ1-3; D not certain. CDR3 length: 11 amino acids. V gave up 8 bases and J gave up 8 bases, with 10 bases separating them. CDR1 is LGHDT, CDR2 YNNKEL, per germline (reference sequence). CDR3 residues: CASYWRDTIYF. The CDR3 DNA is TGTGCCAGCTACTGGAGGGACACCATATATTTT.

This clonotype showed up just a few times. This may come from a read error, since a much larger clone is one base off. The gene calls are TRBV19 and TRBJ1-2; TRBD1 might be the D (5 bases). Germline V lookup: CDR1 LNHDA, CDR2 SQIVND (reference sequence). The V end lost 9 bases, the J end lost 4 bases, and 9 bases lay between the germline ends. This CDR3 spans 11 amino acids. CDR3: CASQGCYGYTF. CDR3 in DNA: TGTGCCAGCCAGGGATGCTATGGCTACACCTTC. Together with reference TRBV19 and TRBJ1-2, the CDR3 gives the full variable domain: DGGITQSPKYLFRKEGQNVTLSCEQNLNHDAMYWYRQDPGQGLRLIYYSQIVNDFQKGDIAEGYSVSREKKESFPLTVTSAQKNPTAFYLCASQGCYGYTFGSGTRLTVV.

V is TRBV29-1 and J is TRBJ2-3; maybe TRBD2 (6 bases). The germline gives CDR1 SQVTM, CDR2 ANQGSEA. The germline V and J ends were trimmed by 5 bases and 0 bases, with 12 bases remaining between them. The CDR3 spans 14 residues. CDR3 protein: CSVPPGGSTDTQYF. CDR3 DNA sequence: TGCAGCGTTCCCCCCGGGGGTAGCACAGATACGCAGTATTTT.

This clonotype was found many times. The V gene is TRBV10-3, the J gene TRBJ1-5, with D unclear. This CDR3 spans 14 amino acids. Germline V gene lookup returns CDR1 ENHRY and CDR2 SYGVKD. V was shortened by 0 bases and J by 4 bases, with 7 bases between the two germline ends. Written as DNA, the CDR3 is TGTGCCATCAGTGAGTCGAGAGAAAATCAGCCCCAGCATTTT. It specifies CAISESRENQPQHF.

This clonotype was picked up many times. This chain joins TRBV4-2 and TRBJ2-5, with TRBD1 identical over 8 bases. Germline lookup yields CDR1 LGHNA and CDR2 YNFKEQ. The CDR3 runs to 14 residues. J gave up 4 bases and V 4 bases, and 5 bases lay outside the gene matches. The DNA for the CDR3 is TGTGCCAGCAGCCGTGACAGGGGTAGAGAGACCCAGTACTTC. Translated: CASSRDRGRETQYF.

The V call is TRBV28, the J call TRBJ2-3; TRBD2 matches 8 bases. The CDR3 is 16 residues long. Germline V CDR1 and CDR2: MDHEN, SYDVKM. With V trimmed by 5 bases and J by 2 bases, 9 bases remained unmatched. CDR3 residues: CASSPVSGKATDTQYF. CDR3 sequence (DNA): TGTGCCAGCAGTCCCGTTAGCGGGAAGGCCACAGATACGCAGTATTTT.

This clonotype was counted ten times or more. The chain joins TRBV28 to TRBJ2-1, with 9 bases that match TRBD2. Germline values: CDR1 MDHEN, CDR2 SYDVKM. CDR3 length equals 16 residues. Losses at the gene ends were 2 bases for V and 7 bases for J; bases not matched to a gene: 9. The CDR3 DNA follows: TGTGCCAGCAGTTTAGAGGCGGCTAGCGGGAAAAATGAGCAGTTCTTC. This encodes CASSLEAASGKNEQFF. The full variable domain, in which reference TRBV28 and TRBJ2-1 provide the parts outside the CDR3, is DVKVTQSSRYLVKRTGEKVFLECVQDMDHENMFWYRQDPGLGLRLIYFSYDVKMKEKGDIPEGYSVSREKKERFSLILESASTNQTSMYLCASSLEAASGKNEQFFGPGTRLTVL.

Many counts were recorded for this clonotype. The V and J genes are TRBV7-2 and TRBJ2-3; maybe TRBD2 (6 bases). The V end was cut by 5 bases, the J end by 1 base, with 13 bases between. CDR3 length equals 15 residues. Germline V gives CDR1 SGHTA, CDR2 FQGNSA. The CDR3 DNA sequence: TGTGCCAGCAGCCTAAACACGGGAGGCACAGATACGCAGTATTTT. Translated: CASSLNTGGTDTQYF.

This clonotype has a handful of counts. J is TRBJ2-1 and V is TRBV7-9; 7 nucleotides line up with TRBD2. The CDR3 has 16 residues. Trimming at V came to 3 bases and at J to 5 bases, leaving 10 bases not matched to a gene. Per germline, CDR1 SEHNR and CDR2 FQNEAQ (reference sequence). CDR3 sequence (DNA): TGTGCCAGCAGCTTTCGCTTTGCTAGCGGAGACAATGAGCAGTTCTTC. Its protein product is CASSFRFASGDNEQFF.

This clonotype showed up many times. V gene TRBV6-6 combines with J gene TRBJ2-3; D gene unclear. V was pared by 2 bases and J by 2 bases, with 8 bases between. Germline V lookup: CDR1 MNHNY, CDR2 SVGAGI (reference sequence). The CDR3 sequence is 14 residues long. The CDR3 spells CASSYRVDTDTQYF. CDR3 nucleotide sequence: TGTGCCAGCAGTTACAGGGTAGACACAGATACGCAGTATTTT.

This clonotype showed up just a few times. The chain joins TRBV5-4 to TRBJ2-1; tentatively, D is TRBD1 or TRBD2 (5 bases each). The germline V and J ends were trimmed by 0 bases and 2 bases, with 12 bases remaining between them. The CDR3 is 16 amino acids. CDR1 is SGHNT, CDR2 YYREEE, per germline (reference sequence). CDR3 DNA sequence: TGTGCCAGCAGCTTGGGGGGACCAACCCCCTACAATGAGCAGTTCTTC. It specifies CASSLGGPTPYNEQFF.

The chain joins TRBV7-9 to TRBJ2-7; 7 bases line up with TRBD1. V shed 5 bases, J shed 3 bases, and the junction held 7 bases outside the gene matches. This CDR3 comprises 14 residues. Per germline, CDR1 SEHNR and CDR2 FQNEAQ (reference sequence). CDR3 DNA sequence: TGTGCCAGCAGCCGGGGACAGTCCTACTACGAGCAGTACTTC. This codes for CASSRGQSYYEQYF.

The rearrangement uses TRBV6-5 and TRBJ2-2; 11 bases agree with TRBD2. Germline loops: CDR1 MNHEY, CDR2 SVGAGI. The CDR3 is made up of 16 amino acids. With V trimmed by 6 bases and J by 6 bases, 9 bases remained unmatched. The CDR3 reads CASRFSGRALAGELFF. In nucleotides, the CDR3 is TGTGCCAGCAGGTTTAGCGGGAGGGCCCTCGCCGGGGAGCTGTTTTTT.